This TCR beta chain comes out of a study of spatial heterogeneity in lung cancer. The CDR3 spans 15 residues. V lost 0 bases and J lost 3, with 12 bases in between. Germline-derived CDR1 and CDR2 are LGHNA and YSLEER. Each CDR3 protein gets one entry after TCRdb re-called the 5' RACE reads with MiXCR. The sample holds about 92,000 distinct CDR3 sequences, more than 10% seen once. Time point: sample taken at primary tumor resection. No cell sorting; template was whole RNA from tumor, lung tissue or PBMC. The donors comprised some 72 untreated early-stage non-small cell lung cancer patients. This clonotype turned up a few times.

The sample in question was PBMCs, obtained at surgery. The V gene is TRBV4-3, the J gene TRBJ2-7; tentatively, D is TRBD2 (5 bases). This TCR derives from a male donor with early-stage non-small cell lung cancer. The CDR3 sequence: CASSQDPSSYYEQYF. The CDR3 bases are TGCGCCAGCAGCCAAGACCCTAGCTCCTACTACGAGCAGTACTTC.